These 32 T cell receptor beta chains were sequenced from one sample in a study of T cells in localized non-small cell lung cancer (dated by TCRdb to the early 2020s). Preparation of the library involved the immunoSEQ multiplex PCR assay. The table was pulled from immuneACCESS by TCRdb, which kept in-frame rearrangements only. Such tables lose some clones; where checked, under half of the loss comes from unresolved V genes, and the rest has no known cause. This sample is represented by some 66,000 clones; almost 85% of them were singletons. The ten top clones hold around an eighth of the sample. Sequencing was performed on peripheral blood, taken before any cancer treatment. The receptors come from a female donor older than 55 with stage I lung adenocarcinoma.

The chain employs TRBV27 and TRBJ1-1; tentatively, D is TRBD1 (6 bases). This CDR3 spans 15 amino acids. V lost 6 bases to trimming and J lost 0 bases, with 14 bases between them. Germline V CDR1 and CDR2: MNHEY, SMNVEV (reference sequence). CDR3 region: CASSRMDSLNTEAFF. The CDR3 DNA is TGTGCCAGCAGCCGAATGGACAGCCTGAACACTGAAGCTTTCTTT.

The rearrangement uses TRBV6-1 and TRBJ2-7, with a weak D call TRBD2 (6 bases). Trimming took off 8 bases at V and 3 bases at J, with 20 bases between the two ends. CDR3 size: 15 residues. CDR1 MNHNS and CDR2 SASEGT come from the germline V gene. CDR3 loop: CASDSGGVGGYEQYF. CDR3 nucleotides: TGTGCCAGCGATTCCGGAGGGGTGGGAGGCTACGAGCAGTACTTC.

This chain connects TRBV7-2 to TRBJ2-3, with D perhaps matching TRBD2 (6 bases). The CDR3 consists of 15 residues. The V end lost 2 bases, the J end lost 2 bases, and 11 bases lay between the germline ends. CDR1 and CDR2 from the germline V gene are SGHTA and FQGNSA. CDR3 coding DNA: TGTGCCAGCAGCTTAACGGGGGTTCTCACAGATACGCAGTATTTT. Its translation: CASSLTGVLTDTQYF.

The chain uses TRBV19 and TRBJ1-5; weak D call: TRBD1 (6 bases). From germline, CDR1 is LNHDA and CDR2 SQIVND (reference sequence). V was clipped by 3 bases and J by 1 base, with 16 bases between them. The CDR3 contains 17 residues. CDR3 bases: TGTGCCAGTAGTATTTGGGGGGCAGGCGAGAGCAATCAGCCCCAGCATTTT. Its translation is CASSIWGAGESNQPQHF.

This clone appeared a single time. The chain combines TRBV5-5 with TRBJ1-1; maybe TRBD1 (5 bases). Germline V gene data show CDR1 as SGHKS and CDR2 as YYEKEE (reference sequence). Trimming shortened V by 2 bases and J by 11 bases, and 16 bases separated the two germline ends. The length of the CDR3 is 13 residues. The CDR3, as DNA: TGTGCCAGCAGCTTTGCTCGGGGCGAGAGGGCTTTCTTT. This sequence encodes CASSFARGERAFF.

This chain's CDR3 is CASSPPLEGEYEQYF. The CDR3 nucleotides read TGTGCCAGCAGCCCGCCCCTGGAAGGGGAGTACGAGCAGTACTTC. The V and J genes are TRBV21-1 and TRBJ2-7. TRBV21-1 is recorded as a pseudogene. CDR3 length: 15 amino acids.

The rearrangement uses TRBV19 and TRBJ2-2; D perhaps matches TRBD2 (5 bases). The CDR3 is made up of 15 amino acids. CDR1 and CDR2 from the germline V gene are LNHDA and SQIVND (reference sequence). Deletions cut 8 bases from V and 1 base from J, with 14 bases between. The CDR3, as DNA: TGTGCCAGTTCACCAGCGGTTATGAACACCGGGGAGCTGTTTTTT. It codes for CASSPAVMNTGELFF.

The V call is TRBV11-1, the J call TRBJ1-5, with unresolved D. V dropped 5 bases and J dropped 4 bases, with 6 bases sitting between them. Germline V gene data show CDR1 as SGHAT and CDR2 as FQDESV (reference sequence). This CDR3 is 12 amino acids long. The CDR3 DNA is TGTGCCAGCAGCCCCGCTAATCAGCCCCAGCATTTT. Residues: CASSPANQPQHF.

In this sample, this clone turned up a few times. V gene TRBV4-2 combines with J gene TRBJ1-4; D not certain. CDR1 and CDR2 from the germline V gene are LGHNA and YNFKEQ. V was cut by 4 bases and J by 7 bases, with 10 bases left in between. This CDR3 contains 13 residues. The CDR3 region is CASSRAQSEKLFF. CDR3 nucleotides: TGTGCCAGCAGCCGGGCACAGTCTGAAAAACTGTTTTTT.

The chain uses TRBV7-3 and TRBJ1-1; perhaps TRBD1 as D (5 bases). The ends were cut back, 5 bases at V and 1 base at J, with 14 bases in the middle. CDR1 and CDR2 (germline): SGHTA, FQGTGA. The CDR3 covers 15 residues. The CDR3, as DNA: TGTGCCAGCAGCCCCGGGTGGGGCGAGAACACTGAAGCTTTCTTT. Protein: CASSPGWGENTEAFF. The complete variable domain, with remaining parts taken from reference TRBV7-3 and TRBJ1-1, reads GAGVSQTPSNKVTEKGKYVELRCDPISGHTALYWYRQSLGQGPEFLIYFQGTGAADDSGLPNDRFFAVRPEGSVSTLKIQRTERGDSAVYLCASSPGWGENTEAFFGQGTRLTVV.

This clone was counted between two and nine times. This CDR3 reads CASIRGTEAFF. Here the CDR3 DNA reads TGTGCCAGCATTCGGGGGACTGAAGCTTTCTTT. The chain is built from TRBV2 and TRBJ1-1; a possible D gene is TRBD1 (5 bases). This CDR3 comprises 11 residues. Trimming removed 7 bases from V and 5 bases from J, with 8 bases in between. CDR1 is SNHLY and CDR2 is FYNNEI in the germline V gene. The variable domain in full, with the rest retrieved from reference TRBV2 and TRBJ1-1, is EPEVTQTPSHQVTQMGQEVILRCVPISNHLYFYWYRQILGQKVEFLVSFYNNEISEKSEIFDDQFSVERPDGSNFTLKIRSTKLEDSAMYFCASIRGTEAFFGQGTRLTVV.

The chain couples TRBV4-1 to TRBJ2-1, with D perhaps TRBD2 (5 bases). Germline values: CDR1 MGHRA, CDR2 YSYEKL. V gave up 0 bases and J gave up 2 bases, with 14 bases separating them. The CDR3 has 17 amino acids. The CDR3 nucleotides read TGCGCCAGCAGCCAAGAAAAGTCTAGCAGCACCTACAATGAGCAGTTCTTC. Its protein is CASSQEKSSSTYNEQFF.

The chain carries TRBV7-2 and TRBJ2-1, with D perhaps TRBD2 (6 bases). V was shortened by 4 bases and J by 1 base, with 14 bases between the two germline ends. The CDR3 is 16 amino acids. The germline V gene has CDR1 SGHTA and CDR2 FQGNSA. This CDR3 is CASSYSRDSSYNEQFF. As DNA, the CDR3 is TGTGCCAGCAGCTACTCCCGGGACTCATCCTACAATGAGCAGTTCTTC.

The chain combines TRBV29-1 with TRBJ2-3, with D hard to call. The CDR3 extends over 12 amino acids. Per germline, CDR1 SQVTM and CDR2 ANQGSEA. V lost 3 bases to trimming and J lost 5 bases, with 9 bases between them. CDR3 in amino acids: CSVDVMIDTQYF. CDR3 DNA: TGCAGCGTTGATGTCATGATAGATACGCAGTATTTT.

The chain combines TRBV14 with TRBJ1-1, with 12 bases lining up with TRBD1. Per the germline V gene, CDR1 is SGHDN and CDR2 is FVKESK. The CDR3 is 18 residues long. Losses at the gene ends were 1 base for V and 1 base for J; bases not matched to a gene: 7. The CDR3 is CASSQVRDRGPGNTEAFF. For the CDR3, the DNA is TGTGCCAGCAGCCAAGTAAGGGACAGGGGGCCTGGGAACACTGAAGCTTTCTTT.

The chain is built from TRBV7-9 and TRBJ2-7; 10 positions match TRBD1. The ends lost 4 bases at V and 4 bases at J; junction bases unmatched: 7. The CDR3 consists of 15 residues. CDR1 and CDR2 from the germline V gene are SEHNR and FQNEAQ (reference sequence). The CDR3 is CASSYSAGQGYEQYF. The CDR3 nucleotides are TGTGCCAGCAGCTATTCTGCGGGACAGGGGTACGAGCAGTACTTC.

This clone was seen a handful of times. This chain connects TRBV9 to TRBJ1-1; D gene uncertain. Trimming took off 3 bases at V and 8 bases at J, with 8 bases between the two ends. Germline V gene data show CDR1 as SGDLS and CDR2 as YYNGEE. The CDR3 contains 11 residues. CDR3 sequence: CASSADGEAFF. CDR3 in DNA: TGTGCCAGCAGCGCCGACGGAGAAGCTTTCTTT.

The V call is TRBV15, the J call TRBJ1-2; D is undetermined. The CDR3 length is 15 residues. CDR1 LNHNV and CDR2 YYDKDF come from the germline V gene (reference sequence). The ends were cut back, 4 bases at V and 0 bases at J, with 12 bases in the middle. The CDR3 loop is CATSTRRQSNYGYTF. The CDR3 bases are TGTGCCACCAGCACTCGTCGGCAGTCTAACTATGGCTACACCTTC.

The V and J genes are TRBV29-1 and TRBJ2-5; D is uncertain. The CDR3 extends over 13 amino acids. Germline V gives CDR1 SQVTM, CDR2 ANQGSEA. V was shortened by 2 bases and J by 1 base, with 8 bases between the two germline ends. The CDR3, as DNA: TGCAGCGTTGAAAGGCAGGTCCAAGAGACCCAGTACTTC. It yields the protein CSVERQVQETQYF.

This clone has just a few counts. This rearrangement joins TRBV19 to TRBJ2-1; 8 positions match TRBD2. The CDR3 totals 13 residues. CDR1 is LNHDA and CDR2 is SQIVND in the germline V gene (reference sequence). V shed 6 bases and J 4 bases; nucleotides not matched to a gene: 2. The CDR3 sequence: CASRLAGYNEQFF. CDR3 bases: TGTGCCAGTAGGCTAGCGGGTTACAATGAGCAGTTCTTC.

V is TRBV2 and J is TRBJ1-3, with no clear D. The CDR3 covers 16 residues. The V gene lost 4 bases and the J gene lost 1 base, with 14 bases spanning the gap. Per germline, CDR1 SNHLY and CDR2 FYNNEI. CDR3 coding DNA: TGTGCCAGCAGTGCGTTAGAGCGGGGATCTGGAAACACCATATATTTT. This gives the protein CASSALERGSGNTIYF.

The table lists this clone with a count of one. V and J are TRBV11-3 and TRBJ2-7; TRBD1 matches at 7 bases. Germline CDR1 SGHNT, CDR2 YENEEA. CDR3 length equals 17 residues. With 0 bases clipped from V and 0 bases from J, the junction kept 8 bases outside the gene matches. The CDR3 DNA reads as TGTGCCAGCAGCTTAGATAGGGGGCGGACCTCCTCCTACGAGCAGTACTTC. This translates into CASSLDRGRTSSYEQYF.

This rearrangement joins TRBV13 to TRBJ2-7; no clear D. The germline V and J ends were trimmed by 2 bases and 3 bases, with 11 bases remaining between them. Germline CDR1 reads PRHDT; CDR2 reads FYEKMQ (reference sequence). This CDR3 spans 14 amino acids. Here the CDR3 reads CASSLTRLGYEQYF. In nucleotides, the CDR3 is TGTGCCAGCAGCTTAACGCGTCTAGGCTACGAGCAGTACTTC.

This sequence joins TRBV25-1 and TRBJ2-5; 8 bases map to TRBD1. This CDR3 spans 12 amino acids. Germline V gene sequence: CDR1 MGHDK, CDR2 SYGVNS. This chain's CDR3 is CATTGVHGTQYF. Here the CDR3 DNA reads TGTGCGACGACAGGGGTGCACGGGACCCAGTACTTC. The variable domain in full, completed from reference TRBV25-1 and TRBJ2-5, reads EADIYQTPRYLVIGTGKKITLECSQTMGHDKMYWYQQDPGMELHLIHYSYGVNSTEKGDLSSESTVSRIRTEHFPLTLESARPSHTSQYLCATTGVHGTQYFGPGTRLLVL.

This clone was seen only a few times. V is TRBV14 and J is TRBJ2-7, with TRBD2 matching over 9 bases. Germline V gene data show CDR1 as SGHDN and CDR2 as FVKESK. V was pared by 4 bases and J by 2 bases, with 3 bases of the junction left unmatched. The CDR3 spans 14 residues. The chain's CDR3 is CASSLSGSAYEQYF. The CDR3 DNA follows: TGTGCCAGCAGCCTTAGCGGGAGCGCCTACGAGCAGTACTTC.

The chain has TRBV9 and TRBJ2-7, with D possibly matching TRBD1 (5 bases). CDR1 SGDLS and CDR2 YYNGEE come from the germline V gene. Trimming left V 4 bases short and J 5 bases short, with 28 bases between. This CDR3 region has 18 residues. For the CDR3, the DNA is TGTGCCAGCAGCCCATTACCCGGCCAGCCAGGGCTGAGAGACGAGCAGTACTTC. Amino acids: CASSPLPGQPGLRDEQYF.

V is TRBV5-1 and J is TRBJ1-2; D call uncertain. Trimming cost V 1 base and J 6 bases, with 16 bases left between them. The CDR3 contains 15 residues. The germline V gene has CDR1 SGHRS and CDR2 YFSETQ. DNA for the CDR3: TGCGCCAGCAGCTTGTATGTCACAGACCTCCATGGCTACACCTTC. Translation gives CASSLYVTDLHGYTF. Full variable domain (remainder filled in from reference TRBV5-1 and TRBJ1-2): KAGVTQTPRYLIKTRGQQVTLSCSPISGHRSVSWYQQTPGQGLQFLFEYFSETQRNKGNFPGRFSGRQFSNSRSEMNVSTLELGDSALYLCASSLYVTDLHGYTFGSGTRLTVV.

The chain combines TRBV12-5 with TRBJ2-7; D not resolved. CDR1 and CDR2 from the germline V gene are LGHNT and FRNRAP. The germline V and J ends were trimmed by 1 base and 0 bases, with 13 bases remaining between them. CDR3 length: 16 amino acids. CDR3 sequence (DNA): TGTGCTAGTGGTTTGGCCGACGTAGGGCCCTCCTACGAGCAGTACTTC. It is translated as CASGLADVGPSYEQYF.

This clone was observed at least ten times. This chain uses TRBV21-1 with TRBJ1-5. TRBV21-1 is termed a pseudogene. The CDR3 totals 11 residues. The CDR3 DNA reads as TGTGCCAGCAGAAAGGATCAGCCCCAGCATTTT. Amino acids: CASRKDQPQHF.

The chain links TRBV27 to TRBJ1-1, with D possibly matching TRBD1 (5 bases). Trimming removed 8 bases from V and 3 bases from J, with 16 bases in between. The CDR3 spans 14 residues. Germline CDR1 reads MNHEY; CDR2 reads SMNVEV (reference sequence). In DNA, the CDR3 is TGTGCCAGCGGAGAGGGGATTTCGGACACTGAAGCTTTCTTT. Translation gives CASGEGISDTEAFF.

The table lists this clone with a count of one. This chain links TRBV5-6 with TRBJ2-7; 9 bases agree with TRBD1. CDR1 and CDR2 (germline): SGHDT, YYEEEE. V gave up 4 bases and J gave up 2 bases; unmatched junction bases: 13. CDR3 length equals 17 residues. The CDR3 spells CASSQMSRDREPYEQYF. The CDR3 DNA reads TGTGCCAGCAGCCAAATGAGCCGGGACAGGGAACCCTACGAGCAGTACTTC.

The chain has TRBV4-2 and TRBJ2-5; tentative D call: TRBD1 (6 bases). The CDR3 is made up of 14 amino acids. CDR1 and CDR2 from the germline V gene are LGHNA and YNFKEQ. V dropped 0 bases and J dropped 4 bases, with 9 bases sitting between them. The CDR3 reads CASSQDLGGETQYF. CDR3 DNA sequence: TGTGCCAGCAGCCAAGATTTAGGGGGAGAGACCCAGTACTTC.